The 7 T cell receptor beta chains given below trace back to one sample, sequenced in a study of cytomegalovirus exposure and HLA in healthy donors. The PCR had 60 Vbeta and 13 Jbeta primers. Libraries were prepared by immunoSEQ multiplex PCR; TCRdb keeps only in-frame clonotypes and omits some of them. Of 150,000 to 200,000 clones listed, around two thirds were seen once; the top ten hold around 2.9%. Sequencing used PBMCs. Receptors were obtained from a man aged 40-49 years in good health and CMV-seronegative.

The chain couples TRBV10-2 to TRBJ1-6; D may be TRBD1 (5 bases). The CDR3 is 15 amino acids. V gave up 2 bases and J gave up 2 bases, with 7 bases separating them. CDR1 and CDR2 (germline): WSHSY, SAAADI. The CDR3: CASSEGAPYNSPLHF. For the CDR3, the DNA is TGCGCCAGCAGTGAGGGGGCTCCCTATAATTCACCCCTCCACTTT.

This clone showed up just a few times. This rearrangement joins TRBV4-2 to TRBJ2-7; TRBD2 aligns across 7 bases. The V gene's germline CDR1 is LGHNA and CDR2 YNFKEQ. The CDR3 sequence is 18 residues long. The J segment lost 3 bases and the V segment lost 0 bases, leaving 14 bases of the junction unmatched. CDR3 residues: CASSQDSSSGYWDYEQYF. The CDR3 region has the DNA TGTGCCAGCAGCCAAGATTCGTCTAGCGGATATTGGGACTACGAGCAGTACTTC.

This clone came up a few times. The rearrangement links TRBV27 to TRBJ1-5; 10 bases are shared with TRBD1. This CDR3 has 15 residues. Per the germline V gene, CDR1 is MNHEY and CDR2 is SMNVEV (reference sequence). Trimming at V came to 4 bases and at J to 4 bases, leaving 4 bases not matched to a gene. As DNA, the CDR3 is TGTGCCAGCAGTTCCTTGGGACAGGGGAATCAGCCCCAGCATTTT. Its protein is CASSSLGQGNQPQHF.

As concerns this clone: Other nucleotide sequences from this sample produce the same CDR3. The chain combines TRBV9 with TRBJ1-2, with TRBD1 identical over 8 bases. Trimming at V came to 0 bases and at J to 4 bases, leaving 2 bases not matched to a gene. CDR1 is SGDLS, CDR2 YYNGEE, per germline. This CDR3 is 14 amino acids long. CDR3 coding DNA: TGTGCCAGCAGCGTAGGCCAGGGGGCCTATGGCTACACCTTC. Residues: CASSVGQGAYGYTF.

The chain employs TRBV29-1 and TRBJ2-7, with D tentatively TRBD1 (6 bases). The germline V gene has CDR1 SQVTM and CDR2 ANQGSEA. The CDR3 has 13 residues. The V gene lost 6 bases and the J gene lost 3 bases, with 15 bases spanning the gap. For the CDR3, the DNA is TGCAGCGTCGCCCTAGGCAGGGGCTACGAGCAGTACTTC. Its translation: CSVALGRGYEQYF.

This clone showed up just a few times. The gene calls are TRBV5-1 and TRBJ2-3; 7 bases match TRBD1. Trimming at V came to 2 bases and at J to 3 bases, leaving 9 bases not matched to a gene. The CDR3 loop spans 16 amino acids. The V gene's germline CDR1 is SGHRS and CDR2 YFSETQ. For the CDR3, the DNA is TGCGCCAGCAGCTTTACAGGGGCAGGGGGTACAGATACGCAGTATTTT. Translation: CASSFTGAGGTDTQYF.

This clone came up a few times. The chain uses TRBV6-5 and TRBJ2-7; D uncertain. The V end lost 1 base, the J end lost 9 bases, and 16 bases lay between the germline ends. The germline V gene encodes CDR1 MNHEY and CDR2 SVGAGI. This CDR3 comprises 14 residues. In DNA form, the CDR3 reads TGTGCCAGCAGTTACTTGCCATCTGCGTCTGGGCAGTACTTC. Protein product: CASSYLPSASGQYF.